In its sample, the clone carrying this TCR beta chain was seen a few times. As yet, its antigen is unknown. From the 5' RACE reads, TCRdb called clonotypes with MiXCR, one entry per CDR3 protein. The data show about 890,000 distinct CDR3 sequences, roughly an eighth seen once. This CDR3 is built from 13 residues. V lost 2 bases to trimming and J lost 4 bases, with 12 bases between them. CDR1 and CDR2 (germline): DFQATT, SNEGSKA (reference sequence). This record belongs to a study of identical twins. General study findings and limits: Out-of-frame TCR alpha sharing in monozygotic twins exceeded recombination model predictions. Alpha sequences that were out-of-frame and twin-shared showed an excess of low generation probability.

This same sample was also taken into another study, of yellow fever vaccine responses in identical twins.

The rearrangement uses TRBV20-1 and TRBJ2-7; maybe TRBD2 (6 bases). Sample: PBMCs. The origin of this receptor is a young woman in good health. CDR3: CSARTGDRYEQYV. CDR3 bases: TGCAGTGCTAGAACGGGGGATCGGTACGAGCAGTACGTC.